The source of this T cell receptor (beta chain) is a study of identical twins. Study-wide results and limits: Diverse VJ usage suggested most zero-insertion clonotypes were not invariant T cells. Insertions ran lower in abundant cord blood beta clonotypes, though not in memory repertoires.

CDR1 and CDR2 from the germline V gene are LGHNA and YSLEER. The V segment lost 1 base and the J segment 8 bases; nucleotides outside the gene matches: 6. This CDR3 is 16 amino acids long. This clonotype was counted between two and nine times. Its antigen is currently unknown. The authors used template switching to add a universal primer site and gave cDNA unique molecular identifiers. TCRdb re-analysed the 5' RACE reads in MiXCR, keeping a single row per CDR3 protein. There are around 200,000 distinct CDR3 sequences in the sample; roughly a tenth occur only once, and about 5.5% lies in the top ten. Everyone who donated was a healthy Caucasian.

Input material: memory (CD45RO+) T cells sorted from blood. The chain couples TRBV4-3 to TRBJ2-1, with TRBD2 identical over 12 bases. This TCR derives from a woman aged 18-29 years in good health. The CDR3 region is CASSQAGLAGGDEQFF. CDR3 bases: TGCGCCAGCAGCCAAGCCGGGCTAGCGGGAGGGGATGAGCAGTTCTTC.